The 31 T cell receptor beta chains in this list originate from one sample, sequenced in a study of Ad26.COV2.S vaccination and SARS-CoV-2 variants. The repertoire was sequenced with immunoSEQ multiplex PCR; TCRdb's copy has only in-frame clones and lacks some. The table lists 500,000 or so clones, approximately 92% of them singletons. Treatment noted: 19 received Ad26.COV2.S at low or high dose, single or two shots; several received placebo; per-sample allocation not given. Sampling took place 63 days after the first vaccine or placebo injection. The sequenced sample was peripheral blood, obtained in a trial of Ad26.COV2.S vaccine versus placebo. The receptors originated from a person between 18 and 60 years old who received the Ad26.COV2.S COVID-19 vaccine or a placebo.

The chain is built from TRBV7-2 and TRBJ1-2; 7 bases match TRBD1. Germline V gene sequence: CDR1 SGHTA, CDR2 FQGNSA. With V trimmed by 3 bases and J by 6 bases, 10 bases remained unmatched. CDR3 length: 15 residues. The CDR3 DNA sequence: TGTGCCAGCAGCTTGCGCGGGAGGGGGCTGAATGGCTACACCTTC. Its protein product is CASSLRGRGLNGYTF.

This clone has a handful of counts. The chain joins TRBV27 to TRBJ1-6; D gene ambiguous. Germline V gives CDR1 MNHEY, CDR2 SMNVEV (reference sequence). The CDR3 is 15 residues long. Trimming removed 2 bases at V and 7 bases at J, with 12 bases between. CDR3 sequence reads: CASSLNPRSNSPLHF. Written as DNA, the CDR3 is TGTGCCAGCAGTTTAAATCCCCGGTCGAATTCACCCCTCCACTTT.

V is TRBV2 and J is TRBJ2-3; possible D gene TRBD2, 5 bases. V was shortened by 7 bases and J by 0 bases, with 8 bases between the two germline ends. Germline V CDR1 and CDR2: SNHLY, FYNNEI. The length of the CDR3 is 13 residues. The CDR3 loop is CASKGGSTDTQYF. The CDR3 coding sequence is TGTGCCAGCAAAGGCGGGAGCACAGATACGCAGTATTTT. Filled out from reference TRBV2 and TRBJ2-3, the complete variable domain reads EPEVTQTPSHQVTQMGQEVILRCVPISNHLYFYWYRQILGQKVEFLVSFYNNEISEKSEIFDDQFSVERPDGSNFTLKIRSTKLEDSAMYFCASKGGSTDTQYFGPGTRLTVL.

The J gene is TRBJ2-1, the V gene TRBV24-1; unclear D gene. CDR3 size: 13 residues. V was clipped by 1 base and J by 1 base, with 1 base between them. Per germline, CDR1 KGHDR and CDR2 SFDVKD. The DNA for the CDR3 is TGTGCCACCAGTGATTTTTCCTACAATGAGCAGTTCTTC. This gives the protein CATSDFSYNEQFF.

The V and J genes are TRBV30 and TRBJ1-2; no clear D gene. V dropped 1 base and J dropped 5 bases, with 17 bases sitting between them. The germline V gene encodes CDR1 GTSNPN and CDR2 SVGIG (reference sequence). This CDR3 contains 15 residues. The CDR3 loop reads CAWSDQAAAEYGYTF. The DNA of the CDR3 is TGTGCCTGGAGTGACCAAGCGGCAGCGGAATATGGCTACACCTTC.

This clone has just one count. The chain joins TRBV2 to TRBJ1-2; no clear D gene. The CDR3 spans 15 residues. Per the germline V gene, CDR1 is SNHLY and CDR2 is FYNNEI. Trimming pared 5 bases from V and 2 bases from J, leaving 15 bases between. The CDR3 DNA reads as TGTGCCAGCAGTTCCCTTCGAGTACAGAACTATGGCTACACCTTC. Translating it yields CASSSLRVQNYGYTF. Combining the CDR3 with reference TRBV2 and TRBJ1-2 gives the whole variable domain EPEVTQTPSHQVTQMGQEVILRCVPISNHLYFYWYRQILGQKVEFLVSFYNNEISEKSEIFDDQFSVERPDGSNFTLKIRSTKLEDSAMYFCASSSLRVQNYGYTFGSGTRLTVV.

This clone was observed once. For the CDR3, the DNA is TGTGCCAGCAGCAACCTGCAGGGGCACGCTGAAGCTTTCTTT. It translates to CASSNLQGHAEAFF. The rearrangement uses TRBV7-8 and TRBJ1-1; possible D gene TRBD1, 6 bases. Germline-derived CDR1 and CDR2 are SGHVS and FQNEAQ. CDR3 length equals 14 residues. V was shortened by 5 bases and J by 6 bases, with 16 bases between the two germline ends.

The rearrangement uses TRBV7-7 and TRBJ2-1, with 14 positions matching TRBD2. The V segment lost 5 bases and the J segment 8 bases; nucleotides outside the gene matches: 8. Germline CDR1 and CDR2: SSHAT and FNYEAQ (reference sequence). This CDR3 region has 16 residues. In DNA form, the CDR3 reads TGTGCCAGCAGCCCTACTGGACTAGCGGGGGGCTATGAGCAGTTCTTC. Its protein is CASSPTGLAGGYEQFF.

The J gene is TRBJ2-1, the V gene TRBV18, with 8 bases identical to TRBD2. The CDR3 runs 18 residues. The V segment lost 8 bases and the J segment 3 bases; nucleotides outside the gene matches: 18. CDR1 and CDR2 (germline): KGHSH, LQKENI. The CDR3 spells CASLPSRGAGGVYNEQFF. The CDR3 DNA follows: TGTGCCAGCCTCCCCAGCCGAGGGGCGGGGGGAGTCTACAATGAGCAGTTCTTC.

J is TRBJ2-7 and V is TRBV6-5, with TRBD2 matching over 10 bases. This CDR3 has 14 residues. J gave up 5 bases and V 5 bases, and 6 bases lay outside the gene matches. Germline lookup yields CDR1 MNHEY and CDR2 SVGAGI. The CDR3 coding sequence is TGTGCCAGCAGTAGCGGGAGGGAGGGCAACGAGCAGTACGTC. It translates to CASSSGREGNEQYV.

This clone was picked up a small number of times. The J gene is TRBJ2-7, the V gene TRBV7-8; D ambiguous. Trimming removed 1 base at V and 4 bases at J, with 8 bases between. The CDR3 loop spans 13 amino acids. Germline CDR1 and CDR2: SGHVS and FQNEAQ. CDR3 in amino acids: CASSLVLRYEQYF. The CDR3 DNA reads TGTGCCAGCAGCTTAGTGCTCAGGTACGAGCAGTACTTC.

With respect to this clone: At one end the junction does not follow the germline gene, possibly because of a read error. The rearrangement links TRBV18 to TRBJ1-3; D may be TRBD1 (6 bases). The CDR3 has 18 amino acids. CDR1 and CDR2 from the germline V gene are KGHSH and LQKENI. CDR3 sequence (DNA): TGTGCCAGCTCCCCACAGGGAGCGGCTTCAACCTCTGGAAACACCATATATTTT. It specifies CASSPQGAASTSGNTIYF. The full variable domain, its missing parts supplied by reference TRBV18 and TRBJ1-3, is NAGVMQNPRHLVRRRGQEARLRCSPMKGHSHVYWYRQLPEEGLKFMVYLQKENIIDESGMPKERFSAEFPKEGPSILRIQQVVRGDSAAYFCASSPQGAASTSGNTIYFGEGSWLTVV.

The rearrangement joins TRBV5-4 to TRBJ1-2, with TRBD1 identical over 7 bases. Germline CDR1 reads SGHNT; CDR2 reads YYREEE (reference sequence). The CDR3 spans 15 residues. V shed 4 bases and J 7 bases; nucleotides not matched to a gene: 13. This CDR3 is CASSLGDRASSGYTF. The CDR3, as DNA: TGTGCCAGCAGCCTGGGGGACAGAGCCTCCAGTGGCTACACCTTC.

The chain is built from TRBV27 and TRBJ1-6; D call uncertain. This CDR3 spans 13 amino acids. V was clipped by 6 bases and J by 5 bases, with 8 bases between them. In germline, CDR1 is MNHEY, CDR2 SMNVEV (reference sequence). The CDR3 region has the DNA TGTGCCAGCAGGATATGGAATAATTCACCCCTCCACTTT. Protein sequence: CASRIWNNSPLHF.

The rearrangement joins TRBV7-8 to TRBJ2-3, with a tentative D call TRBD2 (5 bases). Trimming stripped 8 bases from V and 1 base from J, with 10 bases between. CDR1 and CDR2 from the germline V gene are SGHVS and FQNEAQ. The CDR3 runs 13 residues. CDR3 nucleotide sequence: TGTGCCAGCGTCTTCGGGGGCACAGATACGCAGTATTTT. Translating gives CASVFGGTDTQYF.

V and J are TRBV7-9 and TRBJ1-1; D is undetermined. The CDR3 has 14 residues. Germline lookup yields CDR1 SEHNR and CDR2 FQNEAQ (reference sequence). V shed 3 bases and J shed 0 bases, with 8 bases lying between them. The CDR3 protein is CASSLYGVNTEAFF. The CDR3, as DNA: TGTGCCAGCAGCTTGTACGGCGTGAACACTGAAGCTTTCTTT.

This clone was detected once. The V gene is TRBV6-2 or TRBV6-3, the J gene TRBJ2-3; 10 nucleotides match TRBD1. Trimming removed 2 bases from V and 6 bases from J; junction bases left unmatched: 11. In germline, CDR1 is MNHEY, CDR2 SVGEGT. This CDR3 comprises 17 residues. The CDR3 loop reads CASSYPLGTGARDTQYF. The CDR3 nucleotides read TGTGCCAGCAGTTACCCACTCGGGACAGGGGCACGGGATACGCAGTATTTT.

The V gene is TRBV19, the J gene TRBJ1-1, with 8 bases lining up with TRBD1. CDR3 length equals 16 residues. The V segment lost 6 bases and the J segment 5 bases; nucleotides outside the gene matches: 14. The germline gives CDR1 LNHDA, CDR2 SQIVND (reference sequence). CDR3 in amino acids: CASSRIPGQGGTEAFF. In nucleotides, the CDR3 is TGTGCCAGTAGCCGCATCCCTGGACAGGGAGGTACTGAAGCTTTCTTT.

This clone was detected only once. The gene calls are TRBV9 and TRBJ1-5; the D gene is possibly TRBD1 (6 bases). Germline CDR1 reads SGDLS; CDR2 reads YYNGEE. This CDR3 contains 14 residues. V was trimmed by 4 bases and J by 0 bases, leaving 8 bases between them. CDR3: CASSRGRSNQPQHF. The CDR3 bases are TGTGCCAGCAGCCGGGGGCGTAGCAATCAGCCCCAGCATTTT.

The chain couples TRBV28 to TRBJ2-3; D unclear. The V gene's germline CDR1 is MDHEN and CDR2 SYDVKM. Deletions cut 7 bases from V and 0 bases from J, with 14 bases between. The CDR3 extends over 15 amino acids. The CDR3 spells CASNIPQTSTDTQYF. The CDR3 DNA sequence: TGTGCCAGCAATATCCCCCAGACCAGCACAGATACGCAGTATTTT.

This clone was counted once. This chain connects TRBV7-6 to TRBJ2-2, with 7 bases fitting TRBD2. The germline CDR1 and CDR2 sequences are SGHVS and FNYEAQ. The V and J ends lost 3 bases and 6 bases, in that order; junction bases with no gene match: 7. This CDR3 region has 15 residues. The CDR3 reads CASSLGGRAPGELFF. The CDR3 DNA sequence: TGTGCCAGCAGCTTGGGCGGGAGAGCGCCCGGGGAGCTGTTTTTT.

The chain recombines TRBV12-5 with TRBJ2-5; possibly TRBD1 or TRBD2 for D (5 bases each). The CDR3 sequence is 14 residues long. Trimming left V 11 bases short and J 5 bases short, with 21 bases between. From germline, CDR1 is LGHNT and CDR2 FRNRAP. Here the CDR3 reads CACLSDRGGETQYF. The CDR3 nucleotides read TGTGCTTGCCTGTCTGATCGGGGCGGCGAGACCCAGTACTTC.

The chain combines TRBV5-1 with TRBJ2-7; TRBD1 might be the D (6 bases). The V gene lost 2 bases and the J gene lost 7 bases, with 16 bases spanning the gap. The CDR3 length is 14 residues. Germline loops: CDR1 SGHRS, CDR2 YFSETQ. CDR3 region: CASSFGQRGSEQYF. As DNA, the CDR3 is TGCGCCAGCAGCTTCGGACAGAGGGGGTCTGAGCAGTACTTC.

The V call is TRBV23-1, the J call TRBJ1-1; D unclear. TRBV23-1 is placed among ORFs of uncertain function. V was clipped by 6 bases and J by 3 bases, with 17 bases between them. The CDR3 length is 15 residues. The CDR3 is CASSDEGKRDTEAFF. DNA for the CDR3: TGCGCCAGCAGCGACGAAGGGAAAAGGGACACTGAAGCTTTCTTT.

The chain joins TRBV6-5 to TRBJ1-4, with 7 bases aligning to TRBD1. The germline V gene encodes CDR1 MNHEY and CDR2 SVGAGI. The CDR3 covers 14 residues. Trimming took 5 bases from V and 7 from J; bases not matched to a gene: 7. The CDR3 DNA follows: TGTGCCAGCAGTCGACAGGGTTTAGTTGAAAAACTGTTTTTT. This sequence encodes CASSRQGLVEKLFF.

The J gene is TRBJ1-1, the V gene TRBV7-9, with D uncertain. In germline, CDR1 is SEHNR, CDR2 FQNEAQ (reference sequence). V shed 2 bases and J shed 4 bases, with 11 bases lying between them. The CDR3 sequence is 14 residues long. The CDR3 bases are TGTGCCAGCAGCTTATGGGAGGGCGGCACTGAAGCTTTCTTT. The encoded protein is CASSLWEGGTEAFF.

The genes are TRBV7-8 and TRBJ1-5; tentatively, D is TRBD1 (5 bases). V was clipped by 3 bases and J by 2 bases, with 11 bases between them. This CDR3 is 15 amino acids long. Germline V gene data show CDR1 as SGHVS and CDR2 as FQNEAQ. Written as DNA, the CDR3 is TGTGCCAGCAGCTTGACCGTGGGGGGCAATCAGCCCCAGCATTTT. Amino acids: CASSLTVGGNQPQHF.

The chain joins TRBV4-3 to TRBJ2-6; D is unclear. CDR3 size: 16 residues. Germline-derived CDR1 and CDR2 are LGHNA and YSLEER. The V gene lost 1 base and the J gene lost 0 bases, with 7 bases spanning the gap. CDR3 sequence reads: CASSQAISSGANVLTF. CDR3 DNA sequence: TGCGCCAGCAGCCAAGCTATCAGCTCTGGGGCCAACGTCCTGACTTTC.

The V call is TRBV6-6, the J call TRBJ1-1; 8 bases align to TRBD1. Germline loops: CDR1 MNHNY, CDR2 SVGAGI (reference sequence). The junction had 4 bases not matched to a gene; V was cut back by 4 bases and J by 3 bases. The CDR3 covers 14 residues. DNA for the CDR3: TGTGCCAGCAGTTCCACACAGGGGGACACTGAAGCTTTCTTT. Its translation: CASSSTQGDTEAFF.

This chain uses TRBV9 with TRBJ2-1, with 14 nucleotides matching TRBD2. Germline CDR1 reads SGDLS; CDR2 reads YYNGEE. The junction had 13 bases not matched to a gene; V was cut back by 4 bases and J by 7 bases. The CDR3 is 18 residues long. The DNA for the CDR3 is TGTGCCAGCAGCTTTGGGACTAGCGGGAGAAGAAAAGGTAATGAGCAGTTCTTC. The encoded protein is CASSFGTSGRRKGNEQFF.

This chain joins TRBV4-2 and TRBJ2-3; D unclear. Trimming stripped 4 bases from V and 2 bases from J, with 7 bases between. CDR1 is LGHNA, CDR2 YNFKEQ, per germline. CDR3 length equals 13 residues. The chain's CDR3 is CASSPMNTDTQYF. CDR3 DNA: TGTGCCAGCAGCCCTATGAACACAGATACGCAGTATTTT.